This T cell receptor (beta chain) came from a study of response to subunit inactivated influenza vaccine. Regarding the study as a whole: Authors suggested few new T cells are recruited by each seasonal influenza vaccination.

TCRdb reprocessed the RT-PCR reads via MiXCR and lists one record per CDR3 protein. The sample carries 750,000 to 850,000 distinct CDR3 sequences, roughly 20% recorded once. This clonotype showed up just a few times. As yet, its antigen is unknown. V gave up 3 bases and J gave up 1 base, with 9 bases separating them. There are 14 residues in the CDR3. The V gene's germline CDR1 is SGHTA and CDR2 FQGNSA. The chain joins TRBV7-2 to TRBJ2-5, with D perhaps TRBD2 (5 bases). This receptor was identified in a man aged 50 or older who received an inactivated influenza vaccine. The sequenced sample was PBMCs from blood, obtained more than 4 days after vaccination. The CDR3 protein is CASSLGSAQETQYF. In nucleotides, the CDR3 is TGTGCCAGCAGCTTGGGTAGCGCCCAAGAGACCCAGTACTTC.